This T cell receptor (beta chain) was captured by sequencing in a study of blood T cell repertoires in COVID-19 (dated by TCRdb to the early 2020s). About the study as a whole: Samples covering the acute and convalescent phases of COVID-19 were provided by collaborators in the United States, Italy and Spain. A de-identified subject ID, COVID-19 status, age in years and sex were almost always included in the sample metadata. Where HLA class I and class II types were available, the types were taken from metadata supplied by the sample provider, not from assay-based typing. The repertoires were released in a freely available public database meant as a resource for research on the immune response to SARS-CoV-2. Samples were obtained from the ongoing ImmuneRACE study (first 160 participants) and from 950 to 1,500 subjects provided by 6 global collaborators. Deeply sampled blood TCRbeta repertoires from subjects exposed to, actively infected with, or recovered from COVID-19 were included in the dataset. The material from the prospective study consisted of cDNA or gDNA derived from T cells, B-cell-depleted T cells, or PBMCs.

General study outcomes and caveats: How much clinical and demographic metadata was included differed by source and by participant, and the metadata was provided uncurated.

Measured from the cysteine to the phenylalanine, the CDR3 is 12 residues long. Only CDR3 DNA is held: 36 bases, read in frame from base 1. V lost 4 bases and J lost 4 bases; the stretch between them is 7 bases long. CDR1 and CDR2 were assigned from the germline V gene as SQVTM and ANQGSEA. TCRbeta CDR3 regions were amplified from genomic DNA by means of the immunoSEQ Assay, a bias-controlled multiplex PCR. Regarding the original processing steps: The number of nucleated cells in each sample was estimated by amplification of reference gene primers within the assay. To quantify the absolute abundance of each unique TCRbeta CDR3 rearrangement, sequence reads were collapsed and filtered. Productive Simpson clonality was computed per sample as the square root of Simpson's diversity index over productive rearrangements. TCRdb obtained this table from immuneACCESS and retained in-frame rearrangements with V and J assigned. These tables miss some clones; where compared with another copy, unresolved V genes account for less than half of the shortfall, and the remainder is unexplained. That table is the source of V, J and clone size, and D and trimming were worked out from the DNA. The sample has 400,000 to 500,000 clones on record, about 88% of them singletons. Jointly, the top ten make up about 1.5% of the sample.

Participants in the prospective study were aged about 18 to 100 years, lived in approximately 26 United States geographic areas, and enrolled through a virtual design. In the prospective study, cohorts were assigned on the basis of participant-reported clinical history obtained from a screening survey and a study questionnaire. Exposed participants were defined as having been in contact with someone with a PCR-confirmed or clinician-diagnosed COVID-19 case within 2 weeks of study entry. Mobile phlebotomists in the prospective study collected whole blood, serum and a nasopharyngeal or oropharyngeal swab from every participant. Participants in the prospective study had the option to provide additional blood draws and questionnaires over a roughly 2-month period. Blood samples from the prospective study were shipped frozen or at room temperature prior to DNA extraction. To note about this clone: This clone's antigen is unknown. No per-base quality is available; no much larger clone lies one base away.

Sequencing input: PBMCs or T cells enriched from blood (not recorded which). This receptor chain uses TRBV29-1 and TRBJ1-4, with no reliable assignment of the D segment. This TCR derives from a woman between 18 and 30 years old who had been exposed to COVID-19. In nucleotide form, the sequence is TGCAGCGTTGGGGAGATTAATGAAAAACTGTTTTTT. Protein translation: CSVGEINEKLFF.